The T cell receptor (beta chain) described here comes from a study of Ad26.COV2.S vaccination and SARS-CoV-2 variants (dated by TCRdb to 2020 to 2023). Looking at the study overall: Vaccine-arm donors came from COV1001, a multicentre, randomized, double-blind, placebo-controlled phase I-IIa trial of Ad26.COV2.S in healthy adults. Ad26.COV2.S was given intramuscularly at 5x10^10 or 1x10^11 viral particles, as a single shot or as two shots 56 days apart. TCRbeta repertoire sequencing served as the tool for gauging how specific and how broad the SARS-CoV-2-reactive T cell receptors were following Ad26.COV2.S vaccination. A total of approximately 30 samples were included in the TCR-sequenced set, comprising some 20 Ad26.COV2.S vaccine recipients, 5 placebo recipients and 8 SARS-CoV-2 convalescent individuals. Participants in the trial were split at random into five groups of five each, receiving low-dose or high-dose Ad26.COV2.S once or twice, or else placebo on both occasions. Investigators remained blinded to trial group allocation during experiments and outcome assessment.

Taken with the paper, the label for treatment or condition translates to: roughly 20 received Ad26.COV2.S at low or high dose, single or two shots; about 5 received placebo; per-sample allocation not given. Repertoires of vaccine and placebo recipients were sequenced from samples collected on day 63 after the first injection. Between 29 July and 7 August 2020, Cohort 1b enrolled some 25 adults aged 18-55 years at one site in Boston, USA. Ad26.COV2.S was a replication-incompetent adenovirus type 26 vector expressing a prefusion-stabilized SARS-CoV-2 spike protein from the original Wuhan strain. General conclusions and limits of the study: Comparable non-spike TCR breadth was observed between vaccine and placebo recipients, consistent with only spike being contained in the vaccine. According to the authors, total T cell responses may have been underestimated by the TCR breadth and depth analyses. Spike-specific TCR breadth was higher in Ad26.COV2.S recipients than in placebo recipients (P = 0.0014). Comparing responses between vaccine doses or regimens was not something the study was powered to do. Substantial breadth of spike-specific CD8+ and CD4+ T cell responses was reported after vaccination.

Comments on this clone: What antigen it recognizes has not been identified. No base quality values were provided; no much bigger clone lies one nucleotide off.

The CDR3 holds 15 amino acids from the cysteine to the phenylalanine. Only the CDR3 portion is preserved as DNA: 45 bases, with reading frame beginning at the first base. V is cut back by 3 bases and J by 7 bases, with 12 bases in the junction unmatched. The CDR1 and CDR2 encoded by the germline V gene (reference sequence) are SGHNT and YYREEE. The immunoSEQ Assay was used to sequence TCRbeta CDR3 regions. After extraction, genomic DNA underwent amplification by bias-controlled multiplex PCR, followed by high-throughput sequencing. The published analysis was carried out like this. To quantify the absolute abundance of every unique TCRbeta CDR3 region, sequences were collapsed and filtered. Usable DNA was measured by amplifying reference genes present in all nucleated cells, and TCRbeta template counts were normalized to that usable DNA to estimate T cell fraction. Repertoire TCRs were annotated as SARS-CoV-2-specific when V gene, CDR3 amino acid sequence and J gene were exactly matched to a known reactive TCR set. The reference SARS-CoV-2 TCR set was obtained from MIRA and was filtered for enrichment in COVID-19-positive ImmuneCODE repertoires, whereby public or cross-reactive TCRs were removed. Using the MIRA antigens, annotated TCRs were further analysed by specific ORF or by position within an ORF. Depth was the summed frequency of annotated unique rearrangements, while breadth was defined as annotated unique rearrangements over total unique productive rearrangements. TCR breadth was compared between groups using two-sided Wilcoxon rank-sum tests. TCRdb provides this immuneACCESS table in a form limited to in-frame rearrangements. Some clones are lacking; in checked studies, under half of them reflect an unresolved V gene, and why the rest are absent is not known. V and J calls plus clone size are reproduced from that table; the DNA served to infer D and trimming. This sample is represented by about 400,000 clones; approximately 83% of them were singletons. The top ten hold roughly 7.4% of the sample.

The V gene is TRBV5-4 and the J gene is TRBJ2-7; 8 bases in the junction line up with TRBD2. The source material was peripheral blood, sampled in a trial of Ad26.COV2.S vaccine versus placebo. This sequence originates from a person between 18 and 59 years old who received the Ad26.COV2.S COVID-19 vaccine or a placebo. The CDR3 reads as follows: CASSSLPGGMEEQYF. The DNA sequence is TGTGCCAGCAGCTCATTACCGGGAGGGATGGAAGAGCAGTACTTC.